These 21 T cell receptor beta chains originate from one sample sequenced in a study of T cell repertoires in cytomegalovirus infection. Using its own MiXCR run on the reads, TCRdb lists one record per CDR3 protein. The table has around 450,000 distinct CDR3 sequences, approximately 30% seen once. Sequencing was carried out using PBMCs. These receptors were obtained from a human donor in good health (CMV status not recorded). Some clones in this sample may be carry-over from other donors' samples.

The chain combines TRBV2 with TRBJ2-7; possibly TRBD1 for D (6 bases). There are 14 residues in the CDR3. The V gene lost 6 bases and the J gene lost 4 bases, with 16 bases spanning the gap. Germline loops: CDR1 SNHLY, CDR2 FYNNEI. CDR3 region: CASSVQGKGYEQYF. In nucleotides, the CDR3 is TGTGCCAGCAGCGTACAGGGAAAGGGTTACGAGCAGTACTTC.

The V gene is TRBV6-2 or TRBV6-3, the J gene TRBJ2-1, with D unresolved. V was cut by 2 bases and J by 2 bases, with 10 bases left in between. CDR1 MNHEY and CDR2 SVGEGT come from the germline V gene. This CDR3 comprises 15 residues. The CDR3 DNA reads TGTGCCAGCAGTTACAGATCTCTCACCTACAATGAGCAGTTCTTC. Translating it yields CASSYRSLTYNEQFF.

Concerning this clonotype itself: The junction shows a germline mismatch at one end, possibly a read error. The J gene is TRBJ2-1, the V gene TRBV7-2; D remains unclear. This CDR3 has 14 amino acids. In germline, CDR1 is SGHTA, CDR2 FQGNSA. This CDR3 is CASSPGLLNIKHFF. The CDR3 bases are TGTGCCAGCAGCCCGGGTCTACTCAATATTAAGCATTTCTTC.

The V call is TRBV5-5, the J call TRBJ1-2; D possibly corresponds to TRBD1 (6 bases). CDR1 and CDR2 (germline): SGHKS, YYEKEE (reference sequence). CDR3 length: 15 amino acids. V was clipped by 1 base and J by 2 bases, with 12 bases between them. As DNA, the CDR3 is TGTGCCAGCAGCTTGCCGGGGACAAAAAACTATGGCTACACCTTC. This codes for CASSLPGTKNYGYTF.

This clonotype was observed at least ten times. CDR3 sequence (DNA): TGCGCCAGCAGTGACAGCCATAGCAATCAGCCCCAGCATTTT. Its translation: CASSDSHSNQPQHF. The J gene is TRBJ1-5, the V gene TRBV10-2; no reliable D call. This CDR3 comprises 14 residues. CDR1 is WSHSY and CDR2 is SAAADI in the germline V gene. V lost 3 bases, J lost 0 bases, and 6 bases lay in between.

There are many counts of this clonotype. This chain joins TRBV12-3 or TRBV12-4 and TRBJ2-7; D ambiguous. There are 11 residues in the CDR3. Trimming stripped 8 bases from V and 0 bases from J, with 5 bases between. The CDR3 protein is CASLGSYEQYF. The CDR3, as DNA: TGTGCCAGCTTAGGCTCCTACGAGCAGTACTTC.

The chain joins TRBV4-3 to TRBJ2-1, with 9 bases matching TRBD2. The CDR3 is made up of 16 amino acids. Germline loops: CDR1 LGHNA, CDR2 YSLEER. V shed 7 bases and J 2 bases; nucleotides not matched to a gene: 9. CDR3 in amino acids: CASTSGVSGAYNEQFF. For the CDR3, the DNA is TGCGCCAGCACTAGCGGGGTGAGTGGGGCCTACAATGAGCAGTTCTTC.

This chain uses TRBV6-4 with TRBJ2-1; 15 bases fit TRBD2. The J segment lost 0 bases and the V segment lost 5 bases, leaving 5 bases of the junction unmatched. Germline V gene sequence: CDR1 MRHNA, CDR2 SNTAGT. The CDR3 runs to 18 residues. CDR3 in amino acids: CASSPGLAGGSSYNEQFF. For the CDR3, the DNA is TGTGCCAGCAGTCCCGGACTAGCGGGGGGGAGCTCCTACAATGAGCAGTTCTTC.

This clonotype was counted only a few times. This sequence joins TRBV2 and TRBJ2-1; D not resolved. V lost 5 bases and J lost 7, with 3 bases in between. The V gene's germline CDR1 is SNHLY and CDR2 FYNNEI. The CDR3 has 10 residues. The CDR3 bases are TGTGCCAGCAGTATTAATGAGCAGTTCTTC. Its protein product is CASSINEQFF. Variable domain in full (rest from reference TRBV2 and TRBJ2-1): EPEVTQTPSHQVTQMGQEVILRCVPISNHLYFYWYRQILGQKVEFLVSFYNNEISEKSEIFDDQFSVERPDGSNFTLKIRSTKLEDSAMYFCASSINEQFFGPGTRLTVL.

This clonotype was detected a few times. The chain couples TRBV2 to TRBJ2-5, with 14 bases fitting TRBD2. Germline V gives CDR1 SNHLY, CDR2 FYNNEI. The CDR3 extends over 16 amino acids. V lost 3 bases and J lost 4; bases outside the gene matches: 4. CDR3 nucleotides: TGTGCCAGCAGTGAGCGACTAGCGGGGGGGCCAGAGACCCAGTACTTC. Protein sequence: CASSERLAGGPETQYF.

Remarks on this clonotype: This may be a read error: a much more frequent sequence differs by one nucleotide. The chain recombines TRBV6-8 with TRBJ2-5, with 7 positions matching TRBD1. Germline CDR1 is MNHGY and CDR2 is SAAAGT. Trimming took 6 bases from V and 3 from J; bases not matched to a gene: 1. The CDR3 contains 12 residues. CDR3 sequence (DNA): TGTGCCAGCAGAACAGGGGAAGAGACCCAGTACTTC. This translates into CASRTGEETQYF.

The rearrangement joins TRBV7-2 to TRBJ2-7; D uncertain. V was shortened by 5 bases and J by 7 bases, with 30 bases between the two germline ends. The CDR3 extends over 18 amino acids. Germline loops: CDR1 SGHTA, CDR2 FQGNSA. In DNA form, the CDR3 reads TGTGCCAGCAGCGCTAACCCCCCCGGCGACGTTGTATCACAAGAGCAGTACTTC. Translating it yields CASSANPPGDVVSQEQYF.

The CDR3 protein is CSARGGQGASEAFF. The CDR3 bases are TGCAGTGCTAGGGGGGGACAGGGGGCCTCTGAAGCTTTCTTT. The gene calls are TRBV20-1 and TRBJ1-1; TRBD1 aligns across 12 bases. The CDR3 loop spans 14 amino acids. Per the germline V gene, CDR1 is DFQATT and CDR2 is SNEGSKA (reference sequence). V trimming: 3 bases; J trimming: 6 bases; junction bases outside the gene matches: 5.

The chain employs TRBV7-9 and TRBJ2-7; 9 nucleotides agree with TRBD1. CDR1 and CDR2 (germline): SEHNR, FQNEAQ (reference sequence). CDR3 size: 14 residues. V lost 5 bases and J lost 6; bases outside the gene matches: 8. The CDR3 sequence is CASSRGQGIGEQYF. The CDR3 coding sequence is TGTGCCAGCAGCCGGGGACAGGGAATTGGCGAGCAGTACTTC.

This clonotype has ten or more counts. The gene calls are TRBV6-2 or TRBV6-3 and TRBJ1-2; D uncertain. From germline, CDR1 is MNHEY and CDR2 SVGEGT. Trimming removed 7 bases from V and 1 base from J, with 10 bases in between. The CDR3 consists of 13 residues. CDR3 bases: TGTGCCAGCACCAGTCGGGGTAACTATGGCTACACCTTC. Its translation: CASTSRGNYGYTF.

This clonotype was detected a few times. The V and J genes are TRBV7-2 and TRBJ2-5; weak D call: TRBD2 (5 bases). The CDR3 has 14 amino acids. The V end was cut by 5 bases, the J end by 9 bases, with 19 bases between. Germline loops: CDR1 SGHTA, CDR2 FQGNSA. This CDR3 reads CASSPSFGVRAQYF. Written as DNA, the CDR3 is TGTGCCAGCAGCCCAAGCTTCGGGGTCCGGGCCCAGTACTTC.

About this clonotype: It may be a read error: a sequence one base away is much more abundant. This CDR3 is missing its conserved last phenylalanine or tryptophan, likely due to a read error. The genes are TRBV12-3 or TRBV12-4 and TRBJ2-7, with D tentatively TRBD1 or TRBD2 (6 bases each). V was trimmed by 5 bases and J by 7 bases, leaving 21 bases between them. The CDR3 is 15 amino acids. CDR3 sequence reads: CASSPRRGTHEEQYL. The CDR3 nucleotides read TGTGCCAGCAGTCCAAGGAGGGGGACCCATGAGGAGCAGTACTTA.

The chain couples TRBV20-1 to TRBJ2-3, with 13 bases that match TRBD2. The J segment lost 4 bases and the V segment lost 3 bases, leaving 4 bases of the junction unmatched. Germline CDR1 DFQATT, CDR2 SNEGSKA (reference sequence). The CDR3 runs 15 residues. CDR3 protein: CSASGTSGNSDTQYF. The CDR3 DNA reads TGCAGTGCTAGTGGGACTAGCGGGAATTCAGATACGCAGTATTTT.

This clonotype appeared a few times. The rearrangement uses TRBV4-1 and TRBJ2-4; either TRBD1 or TRBD2 may supply D (5 bases each). This CDR3 comprises 19 residues. Germline-derived CDR1 and CDR2 are MGHRA and YSYEKL. Trimming shortened V by 0 bases and J by 2 bases, and 20 bases separated the two germline ends. The CDR3 bases are TGCGCCAGCAGCCAAGATGAGCACGGGGCGGGCCTCCCCAAAAACATTCAGTACTTC. Translating it yields CASSQDEHGAGLPKNIQYF.

This clonotype has a count of ten or more. The genes are TRBV7-2 and TRBJ2-3; tentative D call: TRBD2 (6 bases). Germline assignment: CDR1 SGHTA and CDR2 FQGNSA. The CDR3 contains 16 residues. V lost 1 base, J lost 7 bases, and 18 bases lay in between. CDR3 DNA: TGTGCCAGCAGCTTAGTTCCTAGCGCTCGGTTGAATACGCAGTATTTT. It specifies CASSLVPSARLNTQYF.

This clonotype has a handful of counts. The gene calls are TRBV19 and TRBJ2-4; weak D call: TRBD2 (5 bases). Trimming took off 7 bases at V and 2 bases at J, with 12 bases between the two ends. Germline V lookup: CDR1 LNHDA, CDR2 SQIVND (reference sequence). The CDR3 is 14 amino acids. The CDR3 region has the DNA TGTGCCAGTACTATTGGGAGTTCCAAAAACATTCAGTACTTC. As protein: CASTIGSSKNIQYF.